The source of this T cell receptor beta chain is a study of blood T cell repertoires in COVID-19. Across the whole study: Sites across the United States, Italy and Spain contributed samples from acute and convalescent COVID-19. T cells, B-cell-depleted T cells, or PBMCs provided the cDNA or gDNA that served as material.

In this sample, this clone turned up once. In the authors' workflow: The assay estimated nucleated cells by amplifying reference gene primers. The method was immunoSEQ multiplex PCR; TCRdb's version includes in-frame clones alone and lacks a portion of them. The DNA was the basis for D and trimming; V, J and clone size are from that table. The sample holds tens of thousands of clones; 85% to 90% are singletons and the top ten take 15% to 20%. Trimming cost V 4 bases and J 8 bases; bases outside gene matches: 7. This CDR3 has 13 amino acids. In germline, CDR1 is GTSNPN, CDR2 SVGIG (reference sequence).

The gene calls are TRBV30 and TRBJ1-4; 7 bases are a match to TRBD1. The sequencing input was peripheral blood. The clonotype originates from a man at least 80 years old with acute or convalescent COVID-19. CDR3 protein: CAWTSGGEEKLFF. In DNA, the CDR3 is TGTGCCTGGACCTCAGGGGGAGAGGAAAAACTGTTTTTT.